Presented here are 27 T cell receptor beta chains from one specimen sequenced in a study of blood T cells in healthy people across ages. PCR was performed a second time for about 6 to 11 cycles using a sample-barcoded 5' primer and a J-beta primer mix. One entry per CDR3 protein results from TCRdb running MiXCR on the 5' RACE reads. Of more than 1.4 million distinct CDR3 sequences detected, roughly 45% appear once; the ten largest clones hold approximately 7.9%. The material sequenced was blood. Every receptor here comes from a woman in her late teens or twenties in good health.

This chain links TRBV12-3 or TRBV12-4 with TRBJ2-2; D may match TRBD1 or TRBD2 (6 bases each). Trimming shortened V by 8 bases and J by 4 bases, and 14 bases separated the two germline ends. The CDR3 runs to 14 residues. CDR3 coding DNA: TGTGCCAGCGGAGAAGGGGGGAGCACCGGGGAGCTGTTTTTT. This translates into CASGEGGSTGELFF.

This clonotype occurred a few times. The rearrangement uses TRBV4-1 and TRBJ2-5; perhaps TRBD1 as D (6 bases). CDR3 size: 16 residues. The ends were cut back, 8 bases at V and 4 bases at J, with 23 bases in the middle. Germline CDR1 is MGHRA and CDR2 is YSYEKL. CDR3 DNA: TGCGCCAGCCGACAGGAGGTGGGGTCTCGACCAGAGACCCAGTACTTC. Its translation is CASRQEVGSRPETQYF.

V usage is TRBV20-1 and J usage is TRBJ2-5; 9 bases match TRBD2. Near its end, the DNA agrees better with TRBJ2-7, so the J call may be wrong. Germline CDR1 is DFQATT and CDR2 is SNEGSKA (reference sequence). The CDR3 is 11 residues long. CDR3 loop: CSAWTSAEQYF. The CDR3 bases are TGCAGTGCTTGGACTAGCGCCGAGCAGTACTTC.

This chain uses TRBV10-2 with TRBJ2-7; possible D gene TRBD1, 5 bases. The CDR3 length is 15 residues. The V and J ends lost 0 bases and 3 bases respectively, with 12 bases between them. From germline, CDR1 is WSHSY and CDR2 SAAADI. For the CDR3, the DNA is TGCGCCAGCAGTGAGTCCAGGACACCCCACTACGAGCAGTACTTC. As protein: CASSESRTPHYEQYF.

This clonotype showed up just a few times. V usage is TRBV28 and J usage is TRBJ1-5, with 7 bases fitting TRBD1. V trimming: 2 bases; J trimming: 2 bases; junction bases outside the gene matches: 3. CDR1 MDHEN and CDR2 SYDVKM come from the germline V gene. This CDR3 is 15 amino acids long. Written as DNA, the CDR3 is TGTGCCAGCAGTTTAAGGGGGCAGCGCAATCAGCCCCAGCATTTT. Amino acids: CASSLRGQRNQPQHF.

This clonotype has at least ten counts. The rearrangement uses TRBV11-2 and TRBJ2-4; D possibly matches TRBD1 or TRBD2 (6 bases each). The germline gives CDR1 SGHAT, CDR2 FQNNGV. CDR3 length equals 14 residues. Trimming pared 5 bases from V and 7 bases from J, leaving 15 bases between. The CDR3 spells CASSPVGGRNIQYF. For the CDR3, the DNA is TGTGCCAGCAGCCCCGTGGGGGGCCGGAACATTCAGTACTTC.

The rearrangement joins TRBV20-1 to TRBJ2-3; 10 nucleotides align to TRBD2. From germline, CDR1 is DFQATT and CDR2 SNEGSKA (reference sequence). The V segment lost 3 bases and the J segment 5 bases; nucleotides outside the gene matches: 8. The CDR3 covers 15 residues. As DNA, the CDR3 is TGCAGTGCTAGTCTAGCGGGAGTGTTTATAGATACGCAGTATTTT. Translation: CSASLAGVFIDTQYF.

Only a few counts were recorded for this clonotype. The chain recombines TRBV27 with TRBJ2-1, with D perhaps TRBD1 or TRBD2 (6 bases each). The CDR3 has 13 amino acids. Germline-derived CDR1 and CDR2 are MNHEY and SMNVEV (reference sequence). Trimming removed 8 bases at V and 2 bases at J, with 10 bases between. The CDR3 DNA reads as TGTGCCAGCGGTCGGGGGCCCTACAATGAGCAGTTCTTC. Protein product: CASGRGPYNEQFF.

This rearrangement joins TRBV3-1 to TRBJ2-7, with TRBD2 identical over 11 bases. Germline V gene lookup returns CDR1 LGHDT and CDR2 YNNKEL (reference sequence). The ends lost 3 bases at V and 6 bases at J; junction bases unmatched: 10. This CDR3 comprises 16 residues. CDR3 region: CASSQGLAAHLGEQYF. The CDR3 DNA follows: TGTGCCAGCAGCCAGGGACTAGCGGCCCATCTAGGCGAGCAGTACTTC.

This clonotype was found a few times. V gene TRBV18 combines with J gene TRBJ2-6; D is undetermined. This CDR3 has 12 amino acids. Germline lookup yields CDR1 KGHSH and CDR2 LQKENI. Trimming took 10 bases from V and 1 from J, leaving 5 bases between them. The CDR3 sequence: CATESGANVLTF. The CDR3 DNA follows: TGTGCCACCGAGTCTGGGGCCAACGTCCTGACTTTC.

This chain uses TRBV6-5 with TRBJ2-5; D is unclear. Germline loops: CDR1 MNHEY, CDR2 SVGAGI. V was clipped by 5 bases and J by 2 bases, with 15 bases between them. CDR3 length equals 15 residues. CDR3 DNA sequence: TGTGCCAGCAGTCCTTTCGGCCTGAATCAAGAGACCCAGTACTTC. Amino acids: CASSPFGLNQETQYF.

Notes on this clonotype: This may be a read error, as it is one base from a much larger clone. V gene TRBV4-1 combines with J gene TRBJ2-7, with D perhaps matching TRBD1 (5 bases). The germline V gene encodes CDR1 MGHRA and CDR2 YSYEKL. There are 14 residues in the CDR3. V was trimmed by 4 bases and J by 1 base, leaving 11 bases between them. CDR3 nucleotides: TGCGCCAGCAGCCGAGTAGGGGTGTCCTACGAGCAGTACTTC. Translating gives CASSRVGVSYEQYF.

This clonotype was seen more than once but under ten times. The J gene is TRBJ1-2, the V gene TRBV5-1; possible D gene TRBD1, 5 bases. Trimming took off 0 bases at V and 0 bases at J, with 15 bases between the two ends. The CDR3 extends over 17 amino acids. CDR1 SGHRS and CDR2 YFSETQ come from the germline V gene. DNA for the CDR3: TGCGCCAGCAGCTTGGGGGACCCACACCGAACTAACTATGGCTACACCTTC. Translating gives CASSLGDPHRTNYGYTF.

This clonotype was observed a few times. The V gene is TRBV2, the J gene TRBJ2-1; D gene unclear. The V gene's germline CDR1 is SNHLY and CDR2 FYNNEI. V was shortened by 3 bases and J by 8 bases, with 11 bases between the two germline ends. The CDR3 is 13 residues long. CDR3 loop: CASSEARIYEQFF. Here the CDR3 DNA reads TGTGCCAGCAGTGAGGCCAGGATCTATGAGCAGTTCTTC. Complete variable domain (other parts from reference TRBV2 and TRBJ2-1): EPEVTQTPSHQVTQMGQEVILRCVPISNHLYFYWYRQILGQKVEFLVSFYNNEISEKSEIFDDQFSVERPDGSNFTLKIRSTKLEDSAMYFCASSEARIYEQFFGPGTRLTVL.

The rearrangement joins TRBV6-1 to TRBJ1-2; perhaps TRBD1 as D (5 bases). The V gene lost 8 bases and the J gene lost 4 bases, with 20 bases spanning the gap. Germline CDR1 MNHNS, CDR2 SASEGT. The CDR3 extends over 15 amino acids. The CDR3 here is CASQARGSLVYGYTF. The CDR3 nucleotides read TGTGCCAGCCAAGCCCGGGGCAGTCTTGTCTATGGCTACACCTTC.

V is TRBV7-9 and J is TRBJ2-1; either TRBD1 or TRBD2 may supply D (5 bases each). CDR3 length equals 17 residues. The V gene lost 5 bases and the J gene lost 0 bases, with 17 bases spanning the gap. Germline CDR1 is SEHNR and CDR2 is FQNEAQ (reference sequence). The CDR3 nucleotides read TGTGCCAGCAGCCTGGGGACGTGGGGTTTCTCCTACAATGAGCAGTTCTTC. Translated, it gives CASSLGTWGFSYNEQFF.

The V and J genes are TRBV6-5 and TRBJ1-3; the match to TRBD1 covers 7 bases. This CDR3 region has 15 residues. Germline loops: CDR1 MNHEY, CDR2 SVGAGI. Trimming at V came to 0 bases and at J to 3 bases, leaving 2 bases not matched to a gene. CDR3: CASSYSQGFGNTIYF. CDR3 bases: TGTGCCAGCAGTTACTCACAGGGGTTTGGAAACACCATATATTTT.

This clonotype appeared a few times. The chain recombines TRBV7-9 with TRBJ2-7, with 7 positions matching TRBD2. CDR1 and CDR2 from the germline V gene are SEHNR and FQNEAQ (reference sequence). V gave up 5 bases and J gave up 3 bases; unmatched junction bases: 13. This CDR3 region has 16 residues. Here the CDR3 reads CASSGTNSSPYYEQYF. The CDR3 DNA sequence: TGTGCCAGCAGCGGGACTAACAGTAGCCCTTACTACGAGCAGTACTTC.

To note about this clonotype: A much larger clone sits a single nucleotide away, making a read error possible. V and J are TRBV29-1 and TRBJ2-7; TRBD2 agrees at 9 bases. The CDR3 runs 14 residues. Per germline, CDR1 SQVTM and CDR2 ANQGSEA. CDR3 protein: CSIDSSGSPHEQYF. CDR3 nucleotides: TGCAGCATTGATAGTAGCGGGAGTCCCCACGAGCAGTACTTC.

This clonotype is a singleton in its sample. J is TRBJ2-3 and V is TRBV10-1, with D perhaps TRBD2 (6 bases). Germline V gene sequence: CDR1 WNHNN, CDR2 SYGVQD (reference sequence). The germline V and J ends were trimmed by 5 bases and 5 bases, with 14 bases remaining between them. The CDR3 covers 14 residues. The DNA for the CDR3 is TGCGCCAGCAGTAACGGGGGAGATATAGATACGCAGTATTTT. Translating it yields CASSNGGDIDTQYF.

The CDR3, as DNA: TGTGCCAGCAGCTTATTTGGAAGGGGAGACACAGATACGCAGTATTTT. Translation gives CASSLFGRGDTDTQYF. V gene TRBV11-1 combines with J gene TRBJ2-3, with D perhaps TRBD1 or TRBD2 (5 bases each). CDR1 and CDR2 (germline): SGHAT, FQDESV (reference sequence). V lost 2 bases, J lost 2 bases, and 14 bases lay in between. The CDR3 contains 16 residues.

In regard to this clonotype: At one boundary the junction diverges from the germline segment, which might be a read error. The rearrangement joins TRBV5-5 to TRBJ2-2; possible D gene TRBD1, 5 bases. This CDR3 region has 17 residues. Germline CDR1 SGHKS, CDR2 YYEKEE (reference sequence). DNA of the CDR3: TGTGCCAGCAGCTTGTGGTTGGACATTGCGAACACCGAGGAGCTGTTTTTT. Protein product: CASSLWLDIANTEELFF.

Here the CDR3 reads CASRWGTGEQYF. The CDR3 nucleotides are TGTGCCAGCCGATGGGGGACGGGCGAGCAGTACTTC. The chain joins TRBV2 to TRBJ2-7; D possibly uses TRBD1 or TRBD2 (5 bases each). Trimming removed 8 bases at V and 6 bases at J, with 14 bases between. The CDR3 covers 12 residues. Germline values: CDR1 SNHLY, CDR2 FYNNEI.

The chain combines TRBV7-3 with TRBJ2-5; no reliable D call. V was clipped by 6 bases and J by 5 bases, with 19 bases between them. Germline-derived CDR1 and CDR2 are SGHTA and FQGTGA. CDR3 size: 15 residues. Here the CDR3 reads CASSSGPTPYETQYF. Here the CDR3 DNA reads TGTGCCAGCAGTTCTGGCCCCACACCCTATGAGACCCAGTACTTC. Variable domain in full (rest from reference TRBV7-3 and TRBJ2-5): GAGVSQTPSNKVTEKGKYVELRCDPISGHTALYWYRQSLGQGPEFLIYFQGTGAADDSGLPNDRFFAVRPEGSVSTLKIQRTERGDSAVYLCASSSGPTPYETQYFGPGTRLLVL.

The V and J genes are TRBV6-6 and TRBJ1-4; D is undetermined. This CDR3 comprises 14 residues. The germline gives CDR1 MNHNY, CDR2 SVGAGI (reference sequence). Trimming removed 0 bases at V and 4 bases at J, with 6 bases between. The CDR3 DNA sequence: TGTGCCAGCAGTTACTCGACTGTTAATGAAAAACTGTTTTTT. Amino acid sequence: CASSYSTVNEKLFF.

This rearrangement joins TRBV4-1 to TRBJ2-7; the match to TRBD1 covers 7 bases. Per germline, CDR1 MGHRA and CDR2 YSYEKL. The V and J ends lost 1 base and 2 bases, in that order; junction bases with no gene match: 5. This CDR3 region has 15 residues. CDR3 in DNA: TGCGCCAGCAGCCAAGCGTGGGGACAGCCCTACGAGCAGTACTTC. Amino acid sequence: CASSQAWGQPYEQYF.

The chain carries TRBV20-1 and TRBJ1-5; D uncertain. Trimming shortened V by 5 bases and J by 4 bases, and 9 bases separated the two germline ends. The CDR3 sequence is 12 residues long. Germline loops: CDR1 DFQATT, CDR2 SNEGSKA (reference sequence). The CDR3 here is CSAPPINQPQHF. CDR3 in DNA: TGCAGTGCTCCTCCTATTAATCAGCCCCAGCATTTT.